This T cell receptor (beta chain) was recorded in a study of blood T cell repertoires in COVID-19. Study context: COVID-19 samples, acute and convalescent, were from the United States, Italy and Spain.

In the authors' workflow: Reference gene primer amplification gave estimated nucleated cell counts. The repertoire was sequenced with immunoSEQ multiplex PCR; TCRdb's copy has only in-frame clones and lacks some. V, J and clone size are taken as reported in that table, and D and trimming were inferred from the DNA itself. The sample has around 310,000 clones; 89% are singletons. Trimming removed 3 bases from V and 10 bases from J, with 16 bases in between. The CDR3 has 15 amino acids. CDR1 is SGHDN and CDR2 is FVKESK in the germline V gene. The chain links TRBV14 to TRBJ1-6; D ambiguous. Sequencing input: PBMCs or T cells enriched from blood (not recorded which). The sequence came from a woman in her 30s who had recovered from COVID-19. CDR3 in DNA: TGTGCCAGCAGCCATCGGGTTGGGTTTGAGTCACCCCTCCACTTT. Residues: CASSHRVGFESPLHF.